The rows below give T cell receptor beta chains drawn from one sample of a study of PD-L1 blockade in urothelial cancer. The protocol was immunoSEQ multiplex PCR, while the TCRdb copy is restricted to in-frame clones and leaves out a portion. The repertoire includes about 80,000 clones, 87% of them detected once, and 4.5% to 7% sits in the top ten. The sequences come from PBMCs, collected around atezolizumab (anti-PD-L1) treatment. The receptors were sampled from an older woman with urothelial cancer. The CDR3 runs from the conserved cysteine through the conserved F or W. D genes are given only for firm matches. A clone size is listed for some rows: how often the clone was seen (once, few, many), or a class if it is expanded.

CDR3nt,CDR3aa,abundance,d_gene,j_gene,v_gene
TGTGCCAGCACCTCCGGTGGGGCCGGCGATGAGCAGTTCTTC,CASTSGGAGDEQFF,NA,NA,TRBJ2-1,TRBV2
TGTGCCAGCATGGTACTTGGGGCCAACGTCCTGACTTTC,CASMVLGANVLTF,NA,NA,TRBJ2-6,TRBV6-1
TGTGCCAGCAGCATACAGGGTACGGGCAATCAGCCCCAGCATTTT,CASSIQGTGNQPQHF,NA,NA,TRBJ1-5,TRBV7-2
TGTGCCAGCAGCACGGGACAGGGGGCAACCAAAAACATTCAGTACTTC,CASSTGQGATKNIQYF,NA,NA,TRBJ2-4,TRBV21-1
TGCGCCAGCAAGACAGGACCACAAGAGACCCAGTACTTC,CASKTGPQETQYF,NA,NA,TRBJ2-5,TRBV5-1
TGCAGCGTTGAAGAGGGGCGTGGGCAAGAGACCCAGTACTTC,CSVEEGRGQETQYF,NA,NA,TRBJ2-5,TRBV29-1
TGTGCCAGTAGTGTACAGGGGGCGCGGGAGACCCAGTACTTC,CASSVQGARETQYF,NA,TRBD1,TRBJ2-5,TRBV19
TGCGCCAGCAGCTTGGGGCCACGGGTGTCGAGCAATCAGCCCCAGCATTTT,CASSLGPRVSSNQPQHF,NA,NA,TRBJ1-5,TRBV5-1
TGTGCCAGCAGCTTGGTGGACCACAGGGGAGTCTACACCTTC,CASSLVDHRGVYTF,NA,TRBD1,TRBJ1-2,TRBV5-6
TGTGCCAGTAGTATGTCGGGGGGCCGCGAGCAGTACTTC,CASSMSGGREQYF,NA,NA,TRBJ2-7,TRBV19
TGTGCCAGCACCCCGTCATCAGGGCTAGTCGACGAGCAGTACTTC,CASTPSSGLVDEQYF,NA,NA,TRBJ2-7,TRBV28
TGTGCCAGCAGCTTAGACACTAGCGGGGCCTACGAGCAGTACTTC,CASSLDTSGAYEQYF,NA,TRBD2,TRBJ2-7,TRBV7-7
TGTGCCAGCACCGATCTCCGGGACAGGGACTACGAGCAGTACTTC,CASTDLRDRDYEQYF,NA,TRBD1,TRBJ2-7,TRBV2
TGTGCCTGGAGTGCCGACAGCGGGACATGGAACAATGAGCAGTTCTTC,CAWSADSGTWNNEQFF,NA,NA,TRBJ2-1,TRBV30
TGTGCCAGCAGTTTATCTAGCGGGGGGGCCCCAGATACGCAGTATTTT,CASSLSSGGAPDTQYF,NA,TRBD2,TRBJ2-3,TRBV28
TGTGCCAGCAGCCAAGACGAGACAGGGTTGGGGGAGACCCAGTACTTC,CASSQDETGLGETQYF,NA,TRBD1,TRBJ2-5,TRBV14
TGTGCCAGCTCAGGAGGGGGCAGTTACACCGGGGAGCTGTTTTTT,CASSGGGSYTGELFF,NA,NA,TRBJ2-2,TRBV18
TGTGCCAGCAGGCGGGGAGGGGATAGCACAGATACGCAGTATTTT,CASRRGGDSTDTQYF,few,TRBD2,TRBJ2-3,TRBV6-1
TGTGCCAGCAGCGTCTTGAGGAGGACCTCTTCCTACGAGCAGTACTTC,CASSVLRRTSSYEQYF,NA,NA,TRBJ2-7,TRBV9
TGTGCCAGCTCAAGAGATACAGGGATGAACACTGAAGCTTTCTTT,CASSRDTGMNTEAFF,NA,NA,TRBJ1-1,TRBV18
TGTGCCAGCAGCCCAGATAAGAAGTACTCCGGGACAGGAGACTCTGGGGCCAACGTCCTGACTTTC,CASSPDKKYSGTGDSGANVLTF,NA,TRBD1,TRBJ2-6,TRBV4-2
TGTGCCAGCAGCCCCGACAATGAGTTCAATCAGCCCCAGCATTTT,CASSPDNEFNQPQHF,NA,NA,TRBJ1-5,TRBV2
TGTGCCAGCAGCGTAGGGACTAGCGGGATCAATGAGCAGTTCTTC,CASSVGTSGINEQFF,NA,TRBD2,TRBJ2-1,TRBV9
TGTGCCACCAGCAGAGTTAGGGGGACCTCCTACAATGAGCAGTTCTTC,CATSRVRGTSYNEQFF,NA,NA,TRBJ2-1,TRBV15
TGCGCCAGCAGCTACACAGGGGATAGCACAGATACGCAGTATTTT,CASSYTGDSTDTQYF,NA,TRBD1,TRBJ2-3,TRBV5-1
TGCAGCGTTGGACAGGGATTTTCGGAGACCCAGTACTTC,CSVGQGFSETQYF,once,TRBD1,TRBJ2-5,TRBV29-1
TGTGCCAGCAGCGTAGCTACCACAATAGAGGGTCGCGGCTACGAGCAGTACTTC,CASSVATTIEGRGYEQYF,NA,NA,TRBJ2-7,TRBV9
TGCGCCAGCAGCTTGGGGGACAATGGAAACACCATATATTTT,CASSLGDNGNTIYF,NA,NA,TRBJ1-3,TRBV5-1
TGTGCCAGCAGCCAAGATCAGGGACAGGGGAACTATGGCTACACCTTC,CASSQDQGQGNYGYTF,NA,TRBD1,TRBJ1-2,TRBV4-2
TGTGCCAGTAGTATAGTAGTCAGACAAGGCTACACCTTC,CASSIVVRQGYTF,few,NA,TRBJ1-2,TRBV19
TGTGCCAGCAGAACACCGGGACAGGGGGCGCATTATGGCTACACCTTC,CASRTPGQGAHYGYTF,NA,TRBD1,TRBJ1-2,TRBV28
TGTGCCAGCACCTCAATCAGGGGCGGGGGAAGATACTATGGCTACACCTTC,CASTSIRGGGRYYGYTF,NA,NA,TRBJ1-2,TRBV11-2
TGTGCCAGCATTAAAGGCCCTAGCGGTGAATCCTACAATGAGCAGTTCTTC,CASIKGPSGESYNEQFF,NA,TRBD2,TRBJ2-1,TRBV2
TGTGCCAGCAGTGGGGGCCAAGGCCAGACCTTC,CASSGGQGQTF,NA,NA,TRBJ1-2,TRBV6-4
TGTGCCGCCAGCCGGGACTATGGCTACACCTTC,CAASRDYGYTF,NA,NA,TRBJ1-2,TRBV6-6
TGTGCCATCAGTGTTTCGGGTCTTAACACCGGGGAGCTGTTTTTT,CAISVSGLNTGELFF,NA,NA,TRBJ2-2,TRBV10-3
TGTGCCATCAGACCGGGACTAGGTACGGGGTATGAGACCCAGTACTTC,CAIRPGLGTGYETQYF,NA,TRBD2,TRBJ2-5,TRBV10-3
TGTGCCAGCAGTGGGGACAGGGGCGGCTACACCTTC,CASSGDRGGYTF,NA,TRBD1,TRBJ1-2,TRBV2
TGTGCCAGCAGTGACCCAGGGGGCCCCTCGGGCGGCTACACCTTC,CASSDPGGPSGGYTF,NA,TRBD1,TRBJ1-2,TRBV6-1
TGTGCCAGCAGCCCGGGACAAACGTCCACCGGGGAGCTGTTTTTT,CASSPGQTSTGELFF,NA,NA,TRBJ2-2,TRBV7-2
TGCGCCAGCAGCTTGGAGCCCGGACTAGGACCAGATACGCAGTATTTT,CASSLEPGLGPDTQYF,once,TRBD2,TRBJ2-3,TRBV5-1
TGCGCCAGCAGCTTGGAATTGGGAGGGAGGGCTTCGGCAGATACGCAGTATTTT,CASSLELGGRASADTQYF,NA,TRBD2,TRBJ2-3,TRBV5-1
TGTGCCACCAGCAACGGACAGGGGCGGACCACCGGGGAGCTGTTTTTT,CATSNGQGRTTGELFF,NA,TRBD1,TRBJ2-2,TRBV15
TGTGCTAGTGGTTGGACTAGCGGAGCCGTTTACAATGAGCAGTTCTTC,CASGWTSGAVYNEQFF,NA,TRBD2,TRBJ2-1,TRBV12-5
TGTGCCAGCAGCCAACCGTACTTGGGAGGAGAGGCCAAAAACATTCAGTACTTC,CASSQPYLGGEAKNIQYF,once,NA,TRBJ2-4,TRBV4-2
TGTGCCAGCAGTGAGACTAGCGGGAGTGGCACAGATACGCAGTATTTT,CASSETSGSGTDTQYF,NA,TRBD2,TRBJ2-3,TRBV6-1
TGCGCCAGCAGCTTGGAGGGGTACAGCGATGAGCAGTTCTTC,CASSLEGYSDEQFF,NA,NA,TRBJ2-1,TRBV5-1
TGTGCCAGTATCGAGGGCGGGGGGAAAAACATTCAGTACTTC,CASIEGGGKNIQYF,NA,TRBD2,TRBJ2-4,TRBV19
TGTGCCAGCAGCCCCCGGACAGGGGGCTATGGCTACACCTTC,CASSPRTGGYGYTF,NA,TRBD1,TRBJ1-2,TRBV7-2
TGTGCCAGTAGTAGCGACAGGGGACAGCCCCAGCATTTT,CASSSDRGQPQHF,NA,TRBD1,TRBJ1-5,TRBV19
TGTGCCTGGAGTGACGGGGACAGGCAAGCTTTCTTT,CAWSDGDRQAFF,NA,TRBD1,TRBJ1-1,TRBV30
TGTGCCAGCAGTTTACTACAGGGGAAAACTGAAGCTTTCTTT,CASSLLQGKTEAFF,NA,TRBD1,TRBJ1-1,TRBV27
TGTGCCATCGCGGGACCCCTTAACTATGGCTACACCTTC,CAIAGPLNYGYTF,once,NA,TRBJ1-2,TRBV28
TGTGCCAGCAGCCAGGCCAGGGACAGCTATCAGCCCCAGCATTTT,CASSQARDSYQPQHF,NA,TRBD1,TRBJ1-5,TRBV4-2
TGTGCCAGCAGCTTATGGGAAGACAGGGATGAAAAACTGTTTTTT,CASSLWEDRDEKLFF,NA,TRBD1,TRBJ1-4,TRBV11-2
TGCGCCAGCAGCCCCTGGACAGGGGGTACGAACACTGAAGCTTTCTTT,CASSPWTGGTNTEAFF,NA,TRBD1,TRBJ1-1,TRBV5-1
TGTGCCAGCAGCTCCCTTGCCGGACTAGCGGCTAGCACAGATACGCAGTATTTT,CASSSLAGLAASTDTQYF,NA,TRBD2,TRBJ2-3,TRBV11-2
TGTGCCAGCTCACCAAACAGGGAGAACACTGAAGCTTTCTTT,CASSPNRENTEAFF,NA,NA,TRBJ1-1,TRBV18
TGTGCCAGCAGCGTAGGAGGGAGCGGCCAAGAGACCCAGTACTTC,CASSVGGSGQETQYF,NA,NA,TRBJ2-5,TRBV9